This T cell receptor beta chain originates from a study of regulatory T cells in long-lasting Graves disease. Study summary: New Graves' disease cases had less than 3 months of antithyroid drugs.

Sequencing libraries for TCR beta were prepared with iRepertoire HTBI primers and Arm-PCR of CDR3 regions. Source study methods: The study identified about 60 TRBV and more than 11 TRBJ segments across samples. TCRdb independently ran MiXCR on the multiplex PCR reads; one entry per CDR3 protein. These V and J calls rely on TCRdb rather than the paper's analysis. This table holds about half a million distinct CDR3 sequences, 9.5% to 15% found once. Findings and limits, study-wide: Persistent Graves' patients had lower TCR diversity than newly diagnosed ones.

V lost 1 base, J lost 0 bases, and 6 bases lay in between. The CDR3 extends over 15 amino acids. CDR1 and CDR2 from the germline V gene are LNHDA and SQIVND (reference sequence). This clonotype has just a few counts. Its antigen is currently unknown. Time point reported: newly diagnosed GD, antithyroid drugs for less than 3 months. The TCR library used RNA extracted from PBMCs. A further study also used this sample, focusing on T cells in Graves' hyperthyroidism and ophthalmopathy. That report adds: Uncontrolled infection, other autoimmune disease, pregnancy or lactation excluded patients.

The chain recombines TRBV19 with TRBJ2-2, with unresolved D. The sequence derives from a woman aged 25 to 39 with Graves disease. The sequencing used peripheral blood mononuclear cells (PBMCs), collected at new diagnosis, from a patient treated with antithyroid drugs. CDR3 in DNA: TGTGCCAGTAGTATAGGTCTAACGAACACCGGGGAGCTGTTTTTT. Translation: CASSIGLTNTGELFF. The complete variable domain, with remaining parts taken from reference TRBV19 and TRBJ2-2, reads DGGITQSPKYLFRKEGQNVTLSCEQNLNHDAMYWYRQDPGQGLRLIYYSQIVNDFQKGDIAEGYSVSREKKESFPLTVTSAQKNPTAFYLCASSIGLTNTGELFFGEGSRLTVL.